This T cell receptor beta chain was sequenced in a study of early T cells in non-severe SARS-CoV-2 infection. For the study at large: Sequencing of bulk RNA from unsorted whole blood was done, without chain pairing.

General study findings and limits: The matching step, a VDJdb search, favored anti-spike CD8 responses and missed private and CD4 specificities.

Tagging with unique molecular identifiers was applied to individual cDNA molecules. TCRdb analysed the 5' RACE reads with MiXCR anew, one entry per CDR3 protein. Among roughly 27,000 distinct CDR3 sequences, over 3.5% were seen once, and the ten largest hold nearly 4.5%. V lost 1 base to trimming and J lost 4 bases; unmatched junction nucleotides: 3. This CDR3 is built from 14 residues. Germline CDR1 is SQVTM and CDR2 is ANQGSEA. This clonotype was counted only a few times. Antigen: not known. The TCR originated in an adult who was a healthcare worker with PCR-confirmed SARS-CoV-2 infection or an uninfected control (not recorded which). The chain links TRBV29-1 to TRBJ2-1, with TRBD1 matching over 8 bases. Sequenced sample: whole blood. In nucleotides, the CDR3 is TGCAGCGTTGAAGGGACAGGGAGGTACAATGAGCAGTTCTTC. Its translation: CSVEGTGRYNEQFF.